This TCR beta chain was sequenced in a study of T cell responses to AZD1222 COVID-19 vaccine. The method was immunoSEQ multiplex PCR; TCRdb's version includes in-frame clones alone and lacks a portion of them. The sample lists 100,000 to 120,000 clones; 94% were seen once. The length of the CDR3 is 11 residues. Germline CDR1 MGHDK, CDR2 SYGVNS. V lost 7 bases to trimming and J lost 3 bases, with 6 bases between them. The sequence came from an adult who received the AZD1222 COVID-19 vaccine. Specimen: peripheral blood, collected 28 days after the second AZD1222 dose. J is TRBJ1-2 and V is TRBV25-1, with no clear D. The CDR3 DNA sequence: TGTGCCAGCACAGGAGACTATGGCTACACCTTC. Translating it yields CASTGDYGYTF.